In this sample, the clone carrying this T cell receptor (beta chain) is medium-sized. The sample is drawn from a study of early T cells in non-severe SARS-CoV-2 infection. TCRdb reprocessed the 5' RACE reads with MiXCR, giving one entry per CDR3 protein. The sample yields fewer than 60,000 distinct CDR3 sequences, around 4.6% seen once. The sample taken for sequencing was whole blood. The source of this sequence is an adult who was a healthcare worker with PCR-confirmed SARS-CoV-2 infection or an uninfected control (not recorded which).

CDR3 DNA sequence: TGTGCCAGCAGTGCTTTATGGCGGGGGGGATCCTACGAGCAGTACTTC. Protein: CASSALWRGGSYEQYF. V gene TRBV6-1 combines with J gene TRBJ2-7; 9 bases fit TRBD2. J was trimmed by 1 base and V by 4 bases; bases with no gene match: 8. Germline loops: CDR1 MNHNS, CDR2 SASEGT. The CDR3 is 16 amino acids.